This T cell receptor beta chain comes out of a study of sequential checkpoint blockade in melanoma. Turning to the study itself: Each arm's sequence ended with maintenance nivolumab.

The V and J ends lost 6 bases and 5 bases, in that order; junction bases with no gene match: 3. The germline CDR1 and CDR2 sequences are MNHNS and SASEGT. This CDR3 has 13 amino acids. Treatment denoted: randomized to nivolumab then ipilimumab (arm A) or the reverse (arm B). From thawed PBMCs, live CD3+CD8+ cells negative for CD19 and CD56 were sorted. Profiling relied on immunoSEQ multiplex PCR, and the TCRdb table lists in-frame clones only, not all of them. The table includes 30,000 to 40,000 clones, around nine tenths detected once. This receptor was taken from a human donor with melanoma. Sequenced material: CD8+ T cells sorted from blood (inferred from file names), taken from a patient given nivolumab and ipilimumab in sequence. V is TRBV6-1 and J is TRBJ2-2, with 7 nucleotides matching TRBD1. CDR3 amino acids: CASRTQGTGELFF. The CDR3 coding sequence is TGTGCCAGCAGGACACAGGGGACCGGGGAGCTGTTTTTT.